Reported below is one TCR beta chain. The same CDR3 also results from other DNA sequences found in this sample. The data stem from a study of blood T cell repertoires in COVID-19. At the level of the study: COVID-19 samples collected from the United States, Italy and Spain covered acute and convalescent phases. The cDNA or gDNA used as material had been derived from T cells, B-cell-depleted T cells, or PBMCs.

The ends were cut back, 3 bases at V and 0 bases at J, with 3 bases in the middle. The CDR3 is made up of 12 amino acids. The germline CDR1 and CDR2 sequences are ENHRY and SYGVKD. Adults between roughly 18 and 89 years of age took part from 24 US areas. Original processing notes: Scientists estimated how many nucleated cells there were by amplifying reference gene primers. This table comes from immunoSEQ multiplex PCR, and its TCRdb copy is limited to in-frame clones, with some not included. The V and J calls and clone size are taken from that table; D and trimming were inferred from the DNA. This sample yields 150,000 to 200,000 clones, of which around 82% are seen a single time; around 5.5% belongs to the top ten.

Source material: PBMCs or T cells enriched from blood (not recorded which). This receptor was identified in a woman in her fifties or sixties with acute COVID-19. V usage is TRBV10-3 and J usage is TRBJ2-7; the D is unclear. The CDR3 region is CAISDSSYEQYF. Here the CDR3 DNA reads TGTGCCATCAGTGACAGCTCCTACGAGCAGTACTTC.